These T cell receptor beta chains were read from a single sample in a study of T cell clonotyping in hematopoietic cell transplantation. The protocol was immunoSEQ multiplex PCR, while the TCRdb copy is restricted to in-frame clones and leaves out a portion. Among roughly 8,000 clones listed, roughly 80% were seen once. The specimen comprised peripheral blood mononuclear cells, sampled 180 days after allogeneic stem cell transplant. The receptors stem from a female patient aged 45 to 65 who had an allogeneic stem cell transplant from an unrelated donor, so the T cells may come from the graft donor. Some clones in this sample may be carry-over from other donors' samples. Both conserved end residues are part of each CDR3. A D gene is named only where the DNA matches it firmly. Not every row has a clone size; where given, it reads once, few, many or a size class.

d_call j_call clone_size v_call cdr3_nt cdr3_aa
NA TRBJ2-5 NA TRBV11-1 TGTGCCAGCAGCTTAGAGCAGAGTCAAGAGACCCAGTACTTC CASSLEQSQETQYF
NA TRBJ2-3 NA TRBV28 TGTGCCAGGCCTCCCCGAACCACAACAGATACGCAGTATTTT CARPPRTTTDTQYF
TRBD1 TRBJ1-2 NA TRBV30 TGTGTCTTGGGGGGGACAGGGGAGAGCATGGGCTATGGCTACACCTTC CVLGGTGESMGYGYTF
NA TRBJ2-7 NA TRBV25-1 TGTGCCAGCCAGGGACACCACTACGAGCAGTACTTC CASQGHHYEQYF
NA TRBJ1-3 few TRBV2 TGTGCCAGCAGTGGTGACGACAGTTGGGGGGGTGGAAACACCATATATTTT CASSGDDSWGGGNTIYF
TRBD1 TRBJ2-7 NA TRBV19 TGTGCCAGTAGTATTACGGACAGGGGAGGATACGAGCAGTACTTC CASSITDRGGYEQYF
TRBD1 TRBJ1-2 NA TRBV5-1 TGCGCCAGCAGCCCGGGACAGGAATATGGCTACACCTTC CASSPGQEYGYTF
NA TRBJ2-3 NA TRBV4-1 TGCGCCAGCAGCCAGGGGGGCCCTGAGGATACGCAGTATTTT CASSQGGPEDTQYF
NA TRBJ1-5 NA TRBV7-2 TGTGCCAGCAGCCCGTCGGGTGGGGGCAATCAGCCCCAGCATTTT CASSPSGGGNQPQHF
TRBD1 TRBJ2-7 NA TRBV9 TGTGCCAGCAGCCCACGGGACAGGGGAGGCGAGCAGTACTTC CASSPRDRGGEQYF
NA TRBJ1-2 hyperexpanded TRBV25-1 TGTGCCAGCAGTGAGCTCGGGTCGGTATTTGGCTACACCTTC CASSELGSVFGYTF
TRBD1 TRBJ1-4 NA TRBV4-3 TGCGCCAGCAGCCAAGTGAGGACAGGGTCTGAAAAACTGTTTTTT CASSQVRTGSEKLFF
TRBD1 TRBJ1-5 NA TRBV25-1 TGTGCCAGCAGAGGACAGGGGAATCAGCCCCAGCATTTT CASRGQGNQPQHF
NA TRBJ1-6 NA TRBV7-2 TGTGCCAGCAGCTCCTGGGGGGGGGAACCCCTCCACTTT CASSSWGGEPLHF
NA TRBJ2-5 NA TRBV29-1 TGCAGCGTTAACAGTCAAGAGACCCAGTACTTC CSVNSQETQYF
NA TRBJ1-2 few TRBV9 TGTGCCAGCAGCACAAGCAGGGGAAAGGGCGTTAACTATGGCTACACCTTC CASSTSRGKGVNYGYTF
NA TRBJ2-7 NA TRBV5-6 TGTGCCAGCAGCTCTTGGACGGTCTCCTACGAGCAGTACTTC CASSSWTVSYEQYF
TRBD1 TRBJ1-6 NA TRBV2 TGTGCCAGCGAGTGGGGGGCCGGGACAGGGAATTCACCCCTCCACTTT CASEWGAGTGNSPLHF
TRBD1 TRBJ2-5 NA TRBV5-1 TGCGCCAGCAGCTTCGGACAGGGTCAAGAGACCCAGTACTTC CASSFGQGQETQYF
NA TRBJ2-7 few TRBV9 TGTGCCAGCAGCGAAATGGGGGAGTACGAGCAGTACTTC CASSEMGEYEQYF
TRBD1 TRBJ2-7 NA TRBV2 TGTGCCAGCAGTCCCGGGACAGGGAGGAACGAGCAGTACTTC CASSPGTGRNEQYF
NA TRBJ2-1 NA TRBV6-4 TGTGCCAGCAGTGACGGGGGGAATGAGCAGTTCTTC CASSDGGNEQFF
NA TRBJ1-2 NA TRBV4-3 TGCGCCAGCAGCCCTAGTTCGGGTTGGGCCTCCTATGGCTACACCTTC CASSPSSGWASYGYTF
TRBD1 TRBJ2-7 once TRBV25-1 TGTGCCAGCAGTAGACAGGGGACCTACGAGCAGTACTTC CASSRQGTYEQYF
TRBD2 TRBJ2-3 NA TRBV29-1 TGCAGCGTTGAAGCCGGACTAGCGGGAGGTACGCAGTATTTT CSVEAGLAGGTQYF
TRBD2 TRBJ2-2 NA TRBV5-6 TGTGCCAGCAGCAATATCCTAGCGGGGGACGGGGAGCTGTTTTTT CASSNILAGDGELFF
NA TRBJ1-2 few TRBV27 TGTGCCAGCAGTTTTAGCCCCTCCTATGGCTACACCTTC CASSFSPSYGYTF
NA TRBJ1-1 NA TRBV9 TGTGCCAGCAGCGTAAATAGCTGGACGACTGAAGCTTTCTTT CASSVNSWTTEAFF
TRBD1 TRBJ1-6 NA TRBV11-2 TGTGCCAGCGGTGGGACAGCGACACCCCTCCACTTT CASGGTATPLHF
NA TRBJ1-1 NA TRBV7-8 TGTGCCAGCAGCTACCCAGGTCGCACTGAAGCTTTCTTT CASSYPGRTEAFF
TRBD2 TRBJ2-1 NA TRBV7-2 TGTGCCAGCAGCTTTTCTAGCGGGAGGGCCGCCAATGAGCAGTTCTTC CASSFSSGRAANEQFF
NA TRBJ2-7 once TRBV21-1 TGTGCCAGCAGCAAAGACAGGGGGCGCGAAACCCACGAGCAGTACTTC CASSKDRGRETHEQYF